The 18 T cell receptor beta chains listed next were all sequenced from one sample in a study of patients and donors after allogeneic stem cell transplantation. TCRdb reprocessed the RT-PCR reads with MiXCR, giving one entry per CDR3 protein. The sample has around 17,000 distinct CDR3 sequences; 27% are singletons. Sequenced: blood, either unsorted or a sorted T cell fraction (not recorded which). Source of these receptors: a human donor who was either an allogeneic HSCT recipient or a stem cell or donor lymphocyte infusion donor (not recorded which). It is not recorded whose cells these are; they may come from a transplant donor.

This clonotype was observed many times. This chain uses TRBV20-1 with TRBJ2-7; D is undetermined. CDR1 is DFQATT, CDR2 SNEGSKA, per germline (reference sequence). V lost 1 base to trimming and J lost 4 bases, with 5 bases between them. The CDR3 loop spans 11 amino acids. The CDR3 sequence: CSARADYEQYF. As DNA, the CDR3 is TGCAGTGCTAGAGCCGATTACGAGCAGTACTTC.

In this sample, this clonotype turned up many times. CDR3 DNA sequence: TGTGCCAGCAGCTTAAATCCGGGGGCTGAAGCTTTCTTT. Protein: CASSLNPGAEAFF. The chain couples TRBV7-3 to TRBJ1-1, with D possibly TRBD1 on 5 matching bases. The CDR3 has 13 residues. In germline, CDR1 is SGHTA, CDR2 FQGTGA. The V gene lost 1 base and the J gene lost 6 bases, with 9 bases spanning the gap.

The chain links TRBV12-3 or TRBV12-4 to TRBJ1-2, with a tentative D call TRBD1 (5 bases). V lost 2 bases, J lost 7 bases, and 5 bases lay in between. The CDR3 consists of 11 residues. The CDR3 loop reads CASSLRGGYTF. DNA for the CDR3: TGTGCCAGCAGTTTAAGGGGTGGCTACACCTTC.

This clonotype was counted a single time. The CDR3 spells CASSFPQVPSGNTIYF. CDR3 sequence (DNA): TGTGCCAGCAGCTTCCCTCAGGTTCCCTCTGGAAACACCATATATTTT. This chain links TRBV7-8 with TRBJ1-3, with no clear D. Trimming pared 3 bases from V and 0 bases from J, leaving 12 bases between. This CDR3 comprises 16 residues. Germline V lookup: CDR1 SGHVS, CDR2 FQNEAQ. The full variable domain, rest sourced from reference TRBV7-8 and TRBJ1-3, is GAGVSQSPRYKVAKRGQDVALRCDPISGHVSLFWYQQALGQGPEFLTYFQNEAQLDKSGLPSDRFFAERPEGSVSTLKIQRTQQEDSAVYLCASSFPQVPSGNTIYFGEGSWLTVV.

In its sample, this clonotype was seen a few times. This chain links TRBV10-3 with TRBJ1-6; 8 bases fit TRBD1. Looked up from germline, CDR1 is ENHRY and CDR2 is SYGVKD. Trimming at V came to 6 bases and at J to 8 bases, leaving 9 bases not matched to a gene. This CDR3 spans 15 amino acids. The CDR3 spells CAIRQGAGQDSPLHF. The CDR3 coding sequence is TGTGCCATCAGGCAGGGGGCCGGTCAGGATTCACCCCTCCACTTT.

This clonotype came up a few times. The V and J genes are TRBV6-6 and TRBJ1-5; a weak D match, TRBD1 (5 bases). V was cut by 2 bases and J by 0 bases, with 11 bases left in between. Germline V lookup: CDR1 MNHNY, CDR2 SVGAGI (reference sequence). The CDR3 contains 16 residues. The DNA for the CDR3 is TGTGCCAGCAGTTACCGGGGACCTTATAGCAATCAGCCCCAGCATTTT. Translated, it gives CASSYRGPYSNQPQHF.

This clonotype turned up a few times. This chain joins TRBV7-9 and TRBJ1-6; D remains unclear. The CDR3 contains 16 residues. CDR1 SEHNR and CDR2 FQNEAQ come from the germline V gene (reference sequence). Trimming shortened V by 0 bases and J by 5 bases, and 11 bases separated the two germline ends. The CDR3 sequence: CASSLALGVDNSPLHF. Written as DNA, the CDR3 is TGTGCCAGCAGCTTAGCACTTGGAGTCGATAATTCACCCCTCCACTTT.

The sample holds one count of this clonotype. CDR3 protein: CATRGTGVAQYF. CDR3 bases: TGTGCCACCAGAGGCACCGGGGTTGCGCAGTACTTC. The genes are TRBV15 and TRBJ2-4, with D perhaps matching TRBD2 (5 bases). Germline V CDR1 and CDR2: LNHNV, YYDKDF (reference sequence). V lost 6 bases, J lost 13 bases, and 16 bases lay in between. This CDR3 is built from 12 residues.

This clonotype showed up just a few times. The gene calls are TRBV5-1 and TRBJ1-4; D is possibly TRBD1 (5 bases). This CDR3 has 14 amino acids. Per germline, CDR1 SGHRS and CDR2 YFSETQ. V lost 5 bases to trimming and J lost 9 bases, with 17 bases between them. The CDR3 reads CASRSLTGYQKLFF. In nucleotides, the CDR3 is TGCGCCAGCAGATCCCTTACAGGTTATCAAAAACTGTTTTTT.

This clonotype has at least ten counts. The J gene is TRBJ1-2, the V gene TRBV7-9, with TRBD1 as a possible D gene (6 bases). Germline V CDR1 and CDR2: SEHNR, FQNEAQ (reference sequence). The CDR3 totals 14 residues. V was trimmed by 6 bases and J by 2 bases, leaving 13 bases between them. The DNA for the CDR3 is TGTGCCAGCAGTCCTCTGGGGGGCAACTATGGCTACACCTTC. This encodes CASSPLGGNYGYTF.

This chain uses TRBV12-3 or TRBV12-4 with TRBJ2-3; no clear D. This CDR3 is 16 amino acids long. V was shortened by 2 bases and J by 0 bases, with 12 bases between the two germline ends. CDR3 sequence: CASSLSGLTSTDTQYF. CDR3 DNA sequence: TGTGCCAGCAGTTTAAGTGGGCTTACTAGCACAGATACGCAGTATTTT.

The sample holds a few counts of this clonotype. The rearrangement uses TRBV4-1 and TRBJ1-6; TRBD1 is a possible D gene (5 bases). The germline V gene encodes CDR1 MGHRA and CDR2 YSYEKL. V lost 4 bases and J 10 bases, leaving 26 bases between the germline ends. The CDR3 totals 18 residues. The DNA for the CDR3 is TGCGCCAGCAGCCGACCCCCGGGTCTTGGGGGGGAGGGGTCACCCCTCCACTTT. Its protein product is CASSRPPGLGGEGSPLHF.

V gene TRBV12-3 or TRBV12-4 combines with J gene TRBJ1-3; 7 bases are shared with TRBD1. J lost 6 bases, V lost 11 bases, and 13 bases had no gene match. CDR3 length: 14 amino acids. CDR3 region: CADKFGTEVNTIYF. In DNA, the CDR3 is TGTGCCGACAAGTTCGGGACAGAAGTAAACACCATATATTTT.

This CDR3 is CASRPAGSGGTDTQYF. The CDR3 nucleotides read TGTGCCAGCAGGCCAGCGGGGAGTGGGGGCACAGATACGCAGTATTTT. V and J are TRBV2 and TRBJ2-3; TRBD2 aligns across 7 bases. The CDR3 loop spans 16 amino acids. V gave up 6 bases and J gave up 1 base; unmatched junction bases: 10. CDR1 and CDR2 (germline): SNHLY, FYNNEI. Using reference TRBV2 and TRBJ2-3 for the parts outside the CDR3, the full variable domain is EPEVTQTPSHQVTQMGQEVILRCVPISNHLYFYWYRQILGQKVEFLVSFYNNEISEKSEIFDDQFSVERPDGSNFTLKIRSTKLEDSAMYFCASRPAGSGGTDTQYFGPGTRLTVL.

The gene calls are TRBV2 and TRBJ1-5; D is perhaps TRBD1 (5 bases). The CDR3 loop spans 15 amino acids. Trimming pared 6 bases from V and 1 base from J, leaving 13 bases between. Germline-derived CDR1 and CDR2 are SNHLY and FYNNEI. DNA for the CDR3: TGTGCCAGCAGCGGCCCGGGACGAAGCAATCAGCCCCAGCATTTT. The encoded protein is CASSGPGRSNQPQHF.

This clonotype is labeled as medium-sized (0.01 to 0.1%). This chain connects TRBV15 to TRBJ1-4; 7 nucleotides match TRBD1. CDR1 LNHNV and CDR2 YYDKDF come from the germline V gene (reference sequence). J gave up 8 bases and V 3 bases, and 12 bases lay outside the gene matches. The CDR3 length is 16 residues. The CDR3 reads CATSSGGGLTSEKLFF. CDR3 DNA sequence: TGTGCCACCAGCAGCGGAGGGGGCCTGACGTCAGAAAAACTGTTTTTT.

This chain connects TRBV7-9 to TRBJ1-3, with TRBD1 as a possible D gene (6 bases). The CDR3 sequence is 17 residues long. Per the germline V gene, CDR1 is SEHNR and CDR2 is FQNEAQ (reference sequence). V was trimmed by 6 bases and J by 0 bases, leaving 18 bases between them. CDR3: CASSRSGTSNSGNTIYF. The DNA of the CDR3 is TGTGCCAGCAGTAGATCCGGGACATCAAACTCTGGAAACACCATATATTTT.

The table lists this clonotype with a few counts. The gene calls are TRBV7-8 and TRBJ1-6, with 10 nucleotides matching TRBD1. The germline V gene has CDR1 SGHVS and CDR2 FQNEAQ. J lost 10 bases, V lost 5 bases, and 8 bases had no gene match. The CDR3 length is 15 residues. The CDR3 DNA reads as TGTGCCAGCAGCAGGGACAGGGGTGATCTCTCACCCCTCCACTTT. Its protein product is CASSRDRGDLSPLHF.